What follows are 19 T cell receptor beta chains derived from one specimen sequenced in a study of Graves' ophthalmopathy and Graves' hyperthyroidism. The sequenced template was RNA, covering the TCR beta CDR3 region. RT-PCR was first run with HTBI primers, then multiplex PCR in a second round. In TCRdb, the multiplex PCR reads were re-called with MiXCR into one record per CDR3 protein. The sample lists around 590,000 distinct CDR3 sequences, approximately 37% seen once, with roughly 4% in the top ten. Sequenced material: peripheral blood or thyroid tissue (not recorded which). These TCRs come from an adult man with Graves' hyperthyroidism.

The J gene is TRBJ1-2, the V gene TRBV10-3, with 8 positions matching TRBD1. After removal of 10 bases from V and 7 bases from J, the junction contained 14 bases not matched to a gene. This CDR3 contains 14 residues. Germline lookup yields CDR1 ENHRY and CDR2 SYGVKD. This chain's CDR3 is CATEPSGQGGGYTF. CDR3 coding DNA: TGTGCCACCGAGCCTTCCGGACAGGGTGGTGGCTACACCTTC.

The V call is TRBV2, the J call TRBJ1-3; tentative D call: TRBD1 (5 bases). The CDR3 has 13 residues. Per germline, CDR1 SNHLY and CDR2 FYNNEI. V lost 7 bases to trimming and J lost 4 bases, with 11 bases between them. In DNA, the CDR3 is TGTGCCAGCAAGAGGGGATCAGGAAACACCATATATTTT. It codes for CASKRGSGNTIYF.

This clonotype was counted many times. This chain uses TRBV20-1 with TRBJ1-5, with a weak D call TRBD1 (5 bases). The length of the CDR3 is 13 residues. The germline V gene encodes CDR1 DFQATT and CDR2 SNEGSKA (reference sequence). Trimming stripped 5 bases from V and 7 bases from J, with 15 bases between. The CDR3 loop reads CSAGDPTGQPQHF. The CDR3 nucleotides are TGCAGTGCTGGGGACCCTACGGGGCAGCCCCAGCATTTT.

The rearrangement links TRBV2 to TRBJ2-7; 8 nucleotides line up with TRBD1. CDR1 is SNHLY, CDR2 FYNNEI, per germline. This CDR3 is built from 12 residues. The J segment lost 2 bases and the V segment lost 8 bases, leaving 2 bases of the junction unmatched. CDR3 DNA: TGTGCCAGCTGGGGACAGGCCTACGAGCAGTACTTC. It is translated as CASWGQAYEQYF. The complete variable domain, with remaining parts taken from reference TRBV2 and TRBJ2-7, reads EPEVTQTPSHQVTQMGQEVILRCVPISNHLYFYWYRQILGQKVEFLVSFYNNEISEKSEIFDDQFSVERPDGSNFTLKIRSTKLEDSAMYFCASWGQAYEQYFGPGTRLTVT.

As regards this clonotype: One junction end does not reproduce the germline sequence, and a read error may be involved. The CDR3 DNA sequence: TGTGCCGTCAGTAACGACCCGACAGCTGCTAGCTATGGCTACACCTTC. Translating gives CAVSNDPTAASYGYTF. J is TRBJ1-2 and V is TRBV10-3, with D possibly being TRBD1 (5 bases). Germline lookup yields CDR1 ENHRY and CDR2 SYGVKD. CDR3 length: 16 residues.

This clonotype turned up a few times. This rearrangement joins TRBV29-1 to TRBJ2-3, with D tentatively TRBD2 (5 bases). Germline CDR1 is SQVTM and CDR2 is ANQGSEA. The CDR3 has 15 amino acids. The germline V and J ends were trimmed by 5 bases and 2 bases, with 17 bases remaining between them. The CDR3 DNA reads as TGCAGCGTTATCCGAACCGGGGTAGTCACAGATACGCAGTATTTT. Translating it yields CSVIRTGVVTDTQYF.

The chain carries TRBV7-9 and TRBJ1-2; 9 bases are a match to TRBD1. The CDR3 covers 17 residues. Germline CDR1 is SEHNR and CDR2 is FQNEAQ (reference sequence). Trimming took 3 bases from V and 4 from J; bases not matched to a gene: 12. CDR3 in amino acids: CASSFRAGTGYFYGYTF. Here the CDR3 DNA reads TGTGCCAGCAGCTTCAGAGCCGGGACAGGGTACTTCTATGGCTACACCTTC.

V gene TRBV29-1 combines with J gene TRBJ1-1, with D unresolved. Germline CDR1 and CDR2: SQVTM and ANQGSEA. V was trimmed by 6 bases and J by 11 bases, leaving 16 bases between them. CDR3 size: 11 residues. CDR3 sequence: CSVEPGSSAFF. CDR3 DNA: TGCAGCGTAGAACCTGGGTCCTCGGCTTTCTTT.

On this clonotype itself: One junction end disagrees with the germline gene, perhaps due to a read error. V gene TRBV5-1 combines with J gene TRBJ1-5; 7 positions agree with TRBD1. Germline CDR1 is SGHRS and CDR2 is YFSETQ. The CDR3 runs to 16 residues. CDR3 coding DNA: TGTGCCAGCAGCCCGGGGACAGTGCGGTTCAATCAGCCCCAGCATTTT. This gives the protein CASSPGTVRFNQPQHF.

A word on this clonotype: At one end, the junction sequence differs from germline, possibly due to a read error. CDR3 nucleotides: TGCAGCGCTGAAGTAGGCAGGGAGCAGTACTTC. Translating gives CSAEVGREQYF. The chain recombines TRBV29-1 with TRBJ2-7, with no clear D. Germline V gives CDR1 SQVTM, CDR2 ANQGSEA. The CDR3 sequence is 11 residues long.

This chain joins TRBV4-1 and TRBJ2-3; 10 nucleotides match TRBD2. The V segment lost 1 base and the J segment 3 bases; nucleotides outside the gene matches: 4. The CDR3 has 16 amino acids. Germline assignment: CDR1 MGHRA and CDR2 YSYEKL. The CDR3, as DNA: TGCGCCAGCAGCCAAGCACTAGCGGGGCAAACAGATACGCAGTATTTT. Amino acids: CASSQALAGQTDTQYF.

This clonotype was detected ten times or more. The rearrangement uses TRBV6-5 and TRBJ2-7; weak D call: TRBD1 (5 bases). The CDR3 has 13 residues. The V gene's germline CDR1 is MNHEY and CDR2 SVGAGI. V dropped 8 bases and J dropped 4 bases, with 15 bases sitting between them. CDR3 nucleotide sequence: TGTGCCAGCGTCCGGCCAGGGTCATACGAGCAGTACTTC. Translating gives CASVRPGSYEQYF.

This clonotype was found a few times. The chain has TRBV29-1 and TRBJ2-3; 11 bases match TRBD1. CDR1 is SQVTM, CDR2 ANQGSEA, per germline. V lost 5 bases to trimming and J lost 4 bases; unmatched junction nucleotides: 5. CDR3 length equals 14 residues. The CDR3 nucleotides read TGCAGCGTTAGGGGACAGGGGGTGTCAGATACGCAGTATTTT. This codes for CSVRGQGVSDTQYF.

This clonotype was seen at least ten times. Here the CDR3 DNA reads TGCAGTGCTGAACAGGTCGCTTACGAGCAGTACTTC. Protein product: CSAEQVAYEQYF. The rearrangement uses TRBV20-1 and TRBJ2-7, with D maybe TRBD1 (5 bases). CDR1 DFQATT and CDR2 SNEGSKA come from the germline V gene (reference sequence). CDR3 size: 12 residues. Trimming pared 5 bases from V and 4 bases from J, leaving 12 bases between.

In its sample, this clonotype was seen a few times. The chain carries TRBV6-1 and TRBJ1-2; TRBD1 aligns across 8 bases. J was trimmed by 7 bases and V by 5 bases; bases with no gene match: 9. CDR3 length equals 14 residues. Germline CDR1 and CDR2: MNHNS and SASEGT. The CDR3 reads CASSRYGTGFGYTF. CDR3 nucleotides: TGTGCCAGCAGTAGATATGGGACAGGCTTTGGCTACACCTTC.

In its sample, this clonotype was seen many times. The chain recombines TRBV20-1 with TRBJ1-2; TRBD1 might be the D (6 bases). The CDR3 is 14 residues long. CDR1 is DFQATT and CDR2 is SNEGSKA in the germline V gene (reference sequence). V lost 4 bases and J 7 bases, leaving 19 bases between the germline ends. The CDR3 DNA sequence: TGCAGTGCTATACCAGGGGTTACTTGGGCTGGCTACACCTTC. As protein: CSAIPGVTWAGYTF.

The table lists this clonotype with many counts. J is TRBJ1-5 and V is TRBV15; D not certain. V dropped 3 bases and J dropped 3 bases, with 6 bases sitting between them. In germline, CDR1 is LNHNV, CDR2 YYDKDF (reference sequence). This CDR3 contains 13 residues. In DNA, the CDR3 is TGTGCCACCAGCAGGGACCCCAATCAGCCCCAGCATTTT. Translation: CATSRDPNQPQHF.

This clonotype was recorded a few times. The J gene is TRBJ1-4, the V gene TRBV4-2; D is uncertain. Germline CDR1 and CDR2: LGHNA and YNFKEQ. Deletions cut 0 bases from V and 7 bases from J, with 12 bases between. The CDR3 totals 15 residues. CDR3 loop: CASSQEWQRIEKLFF. In DNA form, the CDR3 reads TGTGCCAGCAGCCAAGAGTGGCAGAGGATTGAAAAACTGTTTTTT.

At least ten counts were recorded for this clonotype. The V call is TRBV13, the J call TRBJ1-1; D is unresolved. The CDR3 runs 12 residues. Germline V gene sequence: CDR1 PRHDT, CDR2 FYEKMQ (reference sequence). V lost 5 bases and J 7 bases, leaving 11 bases between the germline ends. This CDR3 is CASSTQAGEAFF. The DNA of the CDR3 is TGTGCCAGCAGCACCCAGGCGGGTGAAGCTTTCTTT.